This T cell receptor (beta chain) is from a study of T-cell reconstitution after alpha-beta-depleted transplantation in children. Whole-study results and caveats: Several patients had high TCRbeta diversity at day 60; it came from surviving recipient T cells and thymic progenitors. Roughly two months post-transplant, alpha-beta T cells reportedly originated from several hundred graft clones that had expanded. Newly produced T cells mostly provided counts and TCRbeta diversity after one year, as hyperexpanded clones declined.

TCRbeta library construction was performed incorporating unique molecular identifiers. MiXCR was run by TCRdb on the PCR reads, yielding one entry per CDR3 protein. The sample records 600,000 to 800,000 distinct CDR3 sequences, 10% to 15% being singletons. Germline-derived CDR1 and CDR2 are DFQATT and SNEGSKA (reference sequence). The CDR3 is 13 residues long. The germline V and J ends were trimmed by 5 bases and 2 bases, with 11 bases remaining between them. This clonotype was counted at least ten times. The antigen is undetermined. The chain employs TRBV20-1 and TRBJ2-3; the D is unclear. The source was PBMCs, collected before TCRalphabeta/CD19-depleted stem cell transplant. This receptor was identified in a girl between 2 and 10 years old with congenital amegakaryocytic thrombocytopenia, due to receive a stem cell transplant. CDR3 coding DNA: TGCAGTGCTCCCGATACCGACACAGATACGCAGTATTTT. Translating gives CSAPDTDTDTQYF.